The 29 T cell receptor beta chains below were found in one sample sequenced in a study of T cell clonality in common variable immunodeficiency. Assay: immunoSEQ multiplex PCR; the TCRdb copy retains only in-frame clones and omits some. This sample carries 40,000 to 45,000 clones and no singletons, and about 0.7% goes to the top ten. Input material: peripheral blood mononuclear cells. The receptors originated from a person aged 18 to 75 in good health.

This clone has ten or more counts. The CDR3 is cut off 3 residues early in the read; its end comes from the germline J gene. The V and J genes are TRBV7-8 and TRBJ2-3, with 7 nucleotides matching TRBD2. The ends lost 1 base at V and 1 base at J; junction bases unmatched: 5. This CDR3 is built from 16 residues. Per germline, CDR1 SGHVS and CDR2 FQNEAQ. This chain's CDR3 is CASSLGAGSRTDTQYF. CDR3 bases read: TGTGCCAGCAGCTTAGGAGCGGGATCGCGCACAGATACG. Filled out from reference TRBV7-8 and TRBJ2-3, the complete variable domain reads GAGVSQSPRYKVAKRGQDVALRCDPISGHVSLFWYQQALGQGPEFLTYFQNEAQLDKSGLPSDRFFAERPEGSVSTLKIQRTQQEDSAVYLCASSLGAGSRTDTQYFGPGTRLTVL.

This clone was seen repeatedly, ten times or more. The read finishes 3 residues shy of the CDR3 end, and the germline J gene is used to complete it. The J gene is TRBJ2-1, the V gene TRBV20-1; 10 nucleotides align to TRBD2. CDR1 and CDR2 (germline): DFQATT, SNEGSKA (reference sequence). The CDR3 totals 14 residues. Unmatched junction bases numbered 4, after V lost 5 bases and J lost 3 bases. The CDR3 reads CSAEGLASYNEQFF. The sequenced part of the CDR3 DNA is TGCAGTGCTGAGGGACTAGCGAGCTACAATGAG.

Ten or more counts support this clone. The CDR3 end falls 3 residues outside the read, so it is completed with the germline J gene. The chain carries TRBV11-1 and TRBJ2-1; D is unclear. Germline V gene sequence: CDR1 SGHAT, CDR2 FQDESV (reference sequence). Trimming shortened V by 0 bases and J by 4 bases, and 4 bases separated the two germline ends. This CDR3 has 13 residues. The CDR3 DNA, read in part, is TGTGCCAGCAGCTTAGCCAGGTACAATGAG. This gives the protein CASSLARYNE. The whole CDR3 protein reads CASSLARYNEQFF.

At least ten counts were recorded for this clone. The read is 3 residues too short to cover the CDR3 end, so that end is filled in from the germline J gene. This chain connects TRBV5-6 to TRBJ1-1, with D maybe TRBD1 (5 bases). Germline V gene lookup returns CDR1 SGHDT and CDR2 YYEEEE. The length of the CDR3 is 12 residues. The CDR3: CASSLTGGEAFF. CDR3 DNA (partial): TGTGCCAGCAGCTTAACAGGTGGAGAA.

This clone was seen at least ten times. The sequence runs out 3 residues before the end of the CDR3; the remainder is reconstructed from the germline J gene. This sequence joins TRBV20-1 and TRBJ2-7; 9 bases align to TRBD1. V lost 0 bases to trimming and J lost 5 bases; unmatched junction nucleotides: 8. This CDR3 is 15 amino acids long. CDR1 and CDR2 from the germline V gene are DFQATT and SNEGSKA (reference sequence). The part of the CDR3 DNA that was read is TGCAGTGCTAGAGATCGGGACAGGGTTTTCAACGAG. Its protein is CSARDRDRVFNE. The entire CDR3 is CSARDRDRVFNEQYF.

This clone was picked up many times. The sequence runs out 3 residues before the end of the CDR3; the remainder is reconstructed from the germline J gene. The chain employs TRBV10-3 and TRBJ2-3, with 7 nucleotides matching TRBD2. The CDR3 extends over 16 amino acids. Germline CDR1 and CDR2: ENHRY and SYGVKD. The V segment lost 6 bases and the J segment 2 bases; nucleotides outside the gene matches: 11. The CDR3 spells CAISDSAGHNTDTQYF. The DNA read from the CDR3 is TGTGCCATCAGCGACTCAGCGGGGCATAACACAGATACG.

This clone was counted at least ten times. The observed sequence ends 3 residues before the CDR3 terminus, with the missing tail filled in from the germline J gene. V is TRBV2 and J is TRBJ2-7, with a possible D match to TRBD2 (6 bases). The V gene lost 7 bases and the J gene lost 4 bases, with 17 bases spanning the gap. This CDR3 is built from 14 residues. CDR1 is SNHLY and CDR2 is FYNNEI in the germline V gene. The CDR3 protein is CASTHPLARYEQYF. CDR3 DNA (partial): TGTGCCAGCACCCATCCCCTAGCGCGTTACGAG.

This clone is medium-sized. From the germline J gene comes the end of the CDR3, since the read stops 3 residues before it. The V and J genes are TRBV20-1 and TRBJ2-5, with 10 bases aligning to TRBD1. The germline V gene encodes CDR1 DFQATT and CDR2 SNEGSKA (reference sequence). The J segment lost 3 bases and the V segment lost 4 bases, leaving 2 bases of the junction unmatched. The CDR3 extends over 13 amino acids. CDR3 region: CSATGTGEETQYF. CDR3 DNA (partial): TGCAGTGCTACAGGGACAGGGGAAGAGACC.

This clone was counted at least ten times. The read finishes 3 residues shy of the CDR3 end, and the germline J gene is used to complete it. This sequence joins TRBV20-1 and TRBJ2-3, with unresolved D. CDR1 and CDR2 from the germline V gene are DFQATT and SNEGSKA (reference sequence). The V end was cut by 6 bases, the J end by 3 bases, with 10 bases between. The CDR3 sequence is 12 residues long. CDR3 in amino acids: CSAILATDTQYF. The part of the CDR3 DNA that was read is TGCAGTGCCATCCTTGCGACAGATACG.

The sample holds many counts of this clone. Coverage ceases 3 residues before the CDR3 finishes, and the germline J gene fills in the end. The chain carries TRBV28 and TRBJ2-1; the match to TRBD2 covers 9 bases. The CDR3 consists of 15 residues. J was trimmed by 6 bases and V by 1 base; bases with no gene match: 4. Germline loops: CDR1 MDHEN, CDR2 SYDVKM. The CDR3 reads CASSLYSGRINEQFF. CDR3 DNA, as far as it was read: TGTGCCAGCAGTTTATATAGCGGGAGAATCAATGAG.

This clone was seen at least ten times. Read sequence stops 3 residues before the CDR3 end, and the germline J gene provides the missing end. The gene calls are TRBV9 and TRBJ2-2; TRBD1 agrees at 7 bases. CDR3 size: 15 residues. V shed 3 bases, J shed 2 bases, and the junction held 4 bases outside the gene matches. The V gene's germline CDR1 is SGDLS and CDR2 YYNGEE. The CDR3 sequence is CASSERGRNTGELFF. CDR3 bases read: TGTGCCAGCAGCGAGAGGGGGCGAAACACCGGGGAG.

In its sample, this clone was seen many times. The sequenced part of the CDR3 DNA is TGTGCCAGTAGATCCGGACAGGGCACCGGGGAG. It codes for CASRSGQGTGE. The CDR3 in its entirety is CASRSGQGTGELFF. The chain employs TRBV19 and TRBJ2-2; 8 nucleotides align to TRBD1. The CDR3 extends 3 residues past the end of the read, so its final part is completed from the germline J gene. From germline, CDR1 is LNHDA and CDR2 SQIVND (reference sequence). The ends lost 6 bases at V and 4 bases at J; junction bases unmatched: 4. This CDR3 has 14 residues.

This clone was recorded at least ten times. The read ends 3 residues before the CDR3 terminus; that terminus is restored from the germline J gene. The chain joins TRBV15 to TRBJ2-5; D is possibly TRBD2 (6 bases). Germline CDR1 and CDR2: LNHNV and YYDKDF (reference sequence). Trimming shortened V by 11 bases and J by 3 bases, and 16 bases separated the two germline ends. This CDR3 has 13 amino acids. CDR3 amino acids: CAAGRAGEETQYF. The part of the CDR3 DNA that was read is TGTGCCGCCGGGAGAGCGGGTGAAGAGACC.

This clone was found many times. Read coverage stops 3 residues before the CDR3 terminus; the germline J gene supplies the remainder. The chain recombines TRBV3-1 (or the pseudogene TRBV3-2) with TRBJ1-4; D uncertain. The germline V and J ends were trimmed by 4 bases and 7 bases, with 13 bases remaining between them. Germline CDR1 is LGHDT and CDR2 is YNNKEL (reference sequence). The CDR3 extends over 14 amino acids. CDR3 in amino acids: CASSLHELGEKLFF. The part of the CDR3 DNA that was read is TGTGCCAGCAGCCTTCATGAGCTTGGTGAAAAA.

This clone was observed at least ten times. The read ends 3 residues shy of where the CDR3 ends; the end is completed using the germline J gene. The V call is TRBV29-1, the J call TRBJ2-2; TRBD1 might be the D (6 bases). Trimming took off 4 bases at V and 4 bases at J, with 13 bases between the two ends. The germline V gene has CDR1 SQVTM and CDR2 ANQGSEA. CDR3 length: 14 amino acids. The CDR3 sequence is CSVVSQGRTGELFF. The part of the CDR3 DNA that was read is TGCAGCGTTGTATCGCAGGGGCGCACCGGGGAG.

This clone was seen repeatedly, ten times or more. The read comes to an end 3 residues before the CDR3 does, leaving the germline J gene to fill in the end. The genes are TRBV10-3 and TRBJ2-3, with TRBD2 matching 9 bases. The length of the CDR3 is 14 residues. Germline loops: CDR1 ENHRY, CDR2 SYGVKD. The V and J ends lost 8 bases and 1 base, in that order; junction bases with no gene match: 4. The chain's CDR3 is CAILAGHGTDTQYF. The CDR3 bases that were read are TGTGCCATCCTAGCGGGACATGGCACAGATACG.

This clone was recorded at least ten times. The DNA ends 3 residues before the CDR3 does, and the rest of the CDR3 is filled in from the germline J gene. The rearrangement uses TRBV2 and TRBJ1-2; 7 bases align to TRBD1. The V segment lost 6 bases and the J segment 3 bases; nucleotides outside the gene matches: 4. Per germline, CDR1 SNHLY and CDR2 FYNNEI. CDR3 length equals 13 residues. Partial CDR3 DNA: TGTGCCAGCAGGGGGACAGCTTACTATGGC. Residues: CASRGTAYYG. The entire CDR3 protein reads CASRGTAYYGYTF.

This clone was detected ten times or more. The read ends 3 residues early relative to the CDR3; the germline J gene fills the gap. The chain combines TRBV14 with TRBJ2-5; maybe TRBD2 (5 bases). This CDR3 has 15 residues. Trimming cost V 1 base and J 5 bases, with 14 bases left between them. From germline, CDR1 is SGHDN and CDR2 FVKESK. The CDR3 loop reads CASSQGLAGGETQYF. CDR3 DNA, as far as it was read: TGTGCCAGCAGCCAAGGGCTAGCCGGTGGGGAGACC. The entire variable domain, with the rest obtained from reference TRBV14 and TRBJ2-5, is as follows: EAGVTQFPSHSVIEKGQTVTLRCDPISGHDNLYWYRRVMGKEIKFLLHFVKESKQDESGMPNNRFLAERTGGTYSTLKVQPAELEDSGVYFCASSQGLAGGETQYFGPGTRLLVL.

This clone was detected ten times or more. CDR3 DNA (partial): TGTGCCAGCAGTGGACAGGGCTCACTGAATTCACCC. It is translated as CASSGQGSLNSP. The full-length CDR3 reads as CASSGQGSLNSPLHF. The chain uses TRBV6-2 or TRBV6-3 and TRBJ1-6; 8 positions match TRBD1. The read terminates 3 residues before the CDR3 end, so the remaining end is supplied by the germline J gene. Losses at the gene ends were 5 bases for V and 7 bases for J; bases not matched to a gene: 7. Germline CDR1 is MNHEY and CDR2 is SVGEGT. This CDR3 contains 15 residues.

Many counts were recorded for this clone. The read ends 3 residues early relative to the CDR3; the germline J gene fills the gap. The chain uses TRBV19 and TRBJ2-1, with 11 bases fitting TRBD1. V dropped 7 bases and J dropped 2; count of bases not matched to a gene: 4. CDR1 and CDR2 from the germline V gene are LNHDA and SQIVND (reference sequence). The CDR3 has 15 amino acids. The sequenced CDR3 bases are TGTGCCAGTAAAGCGGGACAGGGGGCCTACAATGAG. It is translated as CASKAGQGAYNE. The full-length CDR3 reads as CASKAGQGAYNEQFF.

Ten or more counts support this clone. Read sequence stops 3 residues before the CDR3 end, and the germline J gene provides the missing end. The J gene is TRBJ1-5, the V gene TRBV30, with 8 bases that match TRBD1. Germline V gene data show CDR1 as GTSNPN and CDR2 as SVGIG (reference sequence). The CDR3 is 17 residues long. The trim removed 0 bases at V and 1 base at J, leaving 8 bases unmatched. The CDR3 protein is CAWSVDRGIGSNQPQHF. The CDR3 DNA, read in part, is TGTGCCTGGAGTGTAGACAGGGGTATTGGCAGCAATCAGCCC.

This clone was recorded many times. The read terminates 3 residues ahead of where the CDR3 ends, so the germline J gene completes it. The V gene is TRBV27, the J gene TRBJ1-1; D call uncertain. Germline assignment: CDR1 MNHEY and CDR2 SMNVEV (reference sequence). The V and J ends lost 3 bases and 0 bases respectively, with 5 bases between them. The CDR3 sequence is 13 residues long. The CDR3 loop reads CASSFTVNTEAFF. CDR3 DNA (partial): TGTGCCAGCAGTTTTACGGTGAACACTGAA.

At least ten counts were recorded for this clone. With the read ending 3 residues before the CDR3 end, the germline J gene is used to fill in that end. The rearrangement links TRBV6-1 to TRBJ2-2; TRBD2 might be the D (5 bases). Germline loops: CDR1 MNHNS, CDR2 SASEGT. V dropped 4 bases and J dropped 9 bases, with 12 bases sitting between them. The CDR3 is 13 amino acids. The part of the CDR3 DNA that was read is TGTGCCAGCAGTGCTTCGCGGGCCAGGGAG. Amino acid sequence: CASSASRARE. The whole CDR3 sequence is CASSASRARELFF.

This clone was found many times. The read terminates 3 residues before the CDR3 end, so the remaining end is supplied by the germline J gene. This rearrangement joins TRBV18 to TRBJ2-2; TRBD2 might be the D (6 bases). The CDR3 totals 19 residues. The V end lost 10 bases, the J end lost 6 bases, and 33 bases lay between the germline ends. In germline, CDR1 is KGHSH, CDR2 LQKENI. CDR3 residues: CATNRKPAREFVGAGELFF. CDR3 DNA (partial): TGTGCCACCAACCGGAAGCCTGCGCGGGAATTCGTTGGAGCCGGGGAG.

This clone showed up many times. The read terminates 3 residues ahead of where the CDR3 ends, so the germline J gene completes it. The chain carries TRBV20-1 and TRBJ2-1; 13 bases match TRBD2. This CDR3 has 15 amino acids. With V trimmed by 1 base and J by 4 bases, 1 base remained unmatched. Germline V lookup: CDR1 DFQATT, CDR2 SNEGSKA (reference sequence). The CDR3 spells CSARGLAGGYNEQFF. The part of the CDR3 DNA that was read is TGCAGTGCTAGAGGACTAGCGGGAGGATACAATGAG.

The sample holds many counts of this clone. CDR3 region: CASRTRTSGSLPLNEQFF. Partial CDR3 DNA: TGTGCCAGTAGGACCCGGACTAGCGGATCACTTCCCCTCAATGAG. The rearrangement links TRBV19 to TRBJ2-1; 10 bases line up with TRBD2. Read sequence stops 3 residues before the CDR3 end, and the germline J gene provides the missing end. V was pared by 6 bases and J by 6 bases, with 17 bases of the junction left unmatched. The CDR3 runs 18 residues. Germline V gene sequence: CDR1 LNHDA, CDR2 SQIVND (reference sequence).

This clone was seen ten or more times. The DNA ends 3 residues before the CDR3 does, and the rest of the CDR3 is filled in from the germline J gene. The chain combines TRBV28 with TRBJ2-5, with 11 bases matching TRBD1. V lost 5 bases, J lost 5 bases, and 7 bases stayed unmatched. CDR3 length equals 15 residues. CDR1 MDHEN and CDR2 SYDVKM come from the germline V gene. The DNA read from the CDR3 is TGTGCCAGCAGTCCTTTGGGACAGGGGGAGGAGACC. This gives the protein CASSPLGQGEET. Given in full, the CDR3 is CASSPLGQGEETQYF.

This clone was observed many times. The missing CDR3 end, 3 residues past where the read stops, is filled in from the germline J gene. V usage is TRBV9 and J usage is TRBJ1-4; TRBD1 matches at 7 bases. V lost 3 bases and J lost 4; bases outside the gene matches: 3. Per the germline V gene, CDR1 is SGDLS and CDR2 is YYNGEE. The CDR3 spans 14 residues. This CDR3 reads CASSGGDSNEKLFF. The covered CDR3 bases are TGTGCCAGCAGCGGAGGGGACAGTAATGAAAAA.

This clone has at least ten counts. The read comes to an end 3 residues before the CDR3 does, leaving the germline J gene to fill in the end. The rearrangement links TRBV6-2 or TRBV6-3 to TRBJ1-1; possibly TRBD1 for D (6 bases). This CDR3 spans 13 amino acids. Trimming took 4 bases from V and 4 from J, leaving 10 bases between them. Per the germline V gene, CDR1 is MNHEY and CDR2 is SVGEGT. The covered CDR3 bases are TGTGCCAGCAGTTCCCAGGGGACCACTGAA. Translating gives CASSSQGTTE. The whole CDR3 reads CASSSQGTTEAFF.